These 27 T cell receptor beta chains were all obtained from the same sample, sequenced in a study of CD8 T cells in ankylosing spondylitis. One entry per CDR3 protein, called by TCRdb with MiXCR from the 5' RACE reads. Among some 220,000 distinct CDR3 sequences listed, 8.2% were seen once. Sequencing was carried out using blood, either unsorted or a sorted T cell fraction (not recorded which). The source of these receptors is a female donor with ankylosing spondylitis or in good health (not recorded which).

This clonotype was seen at least ten times. V usage is TRBV20-1 and J usage is TRBJ2-1; possible D gene TRBD2, 6 bases. Looked up from germline, CDR1 is DFQATT and CDR2 is SNEGSKA (reference sequence). V lost 6 bases and J 4 bases, leaving 22 bases between the germline ends. The CDR3 runs to 16 residues. The CDR3 sequence is CSALPMTAGLYNEQFF. CDR3 sequence (DNA): TGCAGTGCCCTCCCAATGACAGCGGGTCTTTACAATGAGCAGTTCTTC.

This clonotype showed up many times. This sequence joins TRBV15 and TRBJ2-7, with D hard to call. Per germline, CDR1 LNHNV and CDR2 YYDKDF (reference sequence). Trimming removed 0 bases at V and 4 bases at J, with 7 bases between. The CDR3 covers 13 residues. The CDR3 DNA reads as TGTGCCACCAGCAGAGAGGGCGATTACGAGCAGTACTTC. It codes for CATSREGDYEQYF.

This clonotype was found many times. The chain combines TRBV5-1 with TRBJ2-4, with D perhaps TRBD2 (5 bases). CDR1 and CDR2 (germline): SGHRS, YFSETQ. The CDR3 is 15 amino acids. The V and J ends lost 0 bases and 0 bases respectively, with 7 bases between them. Here the CDR3 DNA reads TGCGCCAGCAGCTTGGGGGAGCTAGCCAAAAACATTCAGTACTTC. This gives the protein CASSLGELAKNIQYF.

This clonotype was seen many times. This chain joins TRBV29-1 and TRBJ1-2, with D unresolved. The ends were cut back, 2 bases at V and 7 bases at J, with 8 bases in the middle. The germline V gene encodes CDR1 SQVTM and CDR2 ANQGSEA. This CDR3 is 11 amino acids long. The CDR3 region is CSVETDGGYTF. CDR3 DNA sequence: TGCAGCGTTGAAACAGACGGTGGCTACACCTTC.

This chain links TRBV28 with TRBJ1-2; tentatively, D is TRBD1 (5 bases). This CDR3 is 15 amino acids long. Per germline, CDR1 MDHEN and CDR2 SYDVKM. The V and J ends lost 2 bases and 5 bases respectively, with 15 bases between them. The CDR3 DNA reads as TGTGCCAGCAGTTTAGATGACAGAATTATATATGGCTACACCTTC. This encodes CASSLDDRIIYGYTF.

This clonotype was found a few times. The V and J genes are TRBV6-2 or TRBV6-3 and TRBJ2-1; 13 bases are a match to TRBD2. With 5 bases clipped from V and 6 bases from J, the junction kept 4 bases outside the gene matches. This CDR3 has 15 amino acids. Germline CDR1 MNHEY, CDR2 SVGEGT. CDR3 sequence: CASSHGTSGVNEQFF. CDR3 DNA sequence: TGTGCCAGCAGTCACGGGACTAGCGGGGTCAATGAGCAGTTCTTC.

The rearrangement uses TRBV27 and TRBJ2-6; 8 positions agree with TRBD1. Trimming took 6 bases from V and 0 from J; bases not matched to a gene: 7. This CDR3 has 17 residues. Germline V gene data show CDR1 as MNHEY and CDR2 as SMNVEV (reference sequence). This CDR3 reads CASSPGQAFSGANVLTF. The DNA for the CDR3 is TGTGCCAGCAGCCCGGGACAGGCCTTCTCTGGGGCCAACGTCCTGACTTTC. Complete variable domain (other parts from reference TRBV27 and TRBJ2-6): EAQVTQNPRYLITVTGKKLTVTCSQNMNHEYMSWYRQDPGLGLRQIYYSMNVEVTDKGDVPEGYKVSRKEKRNFPLILESPSPNQTSLYFCASSPGQAFSGANVLTFGAGSRLTVL.

This clonotype was observed many times. The gene calls are TRBV4-2 and TRBJ2-3, with unresolved D. Trimming took off 1 base at V and 2 bases at J, with 16 bases between the two ends. CDR1 and CDR2 (germline): LGHNA, YNFKEQ. The CDR3 totals 17 residues. CDR3 region: CASSQGQNLQTTDTQYF. The CDR3 DNA follows: TGTGCCAGCAGCCAAGGGCAGAACTTGCAGACCACAGATACGCAGTATTTT.

There are many counts of this clonotype. The rearrangement links TRBV20-1 to TRBJ1-6, with D perhaps TRBD1 (5 bases). CDR1 and CDR2 from the germline V gene are DFQATT and SNEGSKA (reference sequence). The CDR3 runs to 13 residues. The V end was cut by 3 bases, the J end by 6 bases, with 9 bases between. The CDR3 sequence: CSASAGSNSPLHF. CDR3 bases: TGCAGTGCTAGTGCAGGGAGTAATTCACCCCTCCACTTT.

At least ten counts were recorded for this clonotype. V gene TRBV28 combines with J gene TRBJ1-1, with D hard to call. V was clipped by 3 bases and J by 0 bases, with 8 bases between them. Per germline, CDR1 MDHEN and CDR2 SYDVKM. The CDR3 is 14 amino acids. As DNA, the CDR3 is TGTGCCAGCAGTTTGGGGAACGTGAACACTGAAGCTTTCTTT. Amino acid sequence: CASSLGNVNTEAFF.

Comments on this clonotype: A much larger clonotype is one base distant, so this may be a read error. This chain connects TRBV5-1 to TRBJ2-5; TRBD2 aligns across 12 bases. CDR1 SGHRS and CDR2 YFSETQ come from the germline V gene. The CDR3 spans 16 residues. The trim removed 0 bases at V and 5 bases at J, leaving 5 bases unmatched. CDR3 loop: CASSLVTSGSCETQYF. The CDR3 coding sequence is TGCGCCAGCAGCTTGGTGACTAGCGGGAGTTGTGAGACCCAGTACTTC.

This clonotype has ten or more counts. CDR3 DNA: TGTGCCAGCAGTTTAAGCCTTCTGACTAGCGGGACATACGAGCAGTACTTC. Translation gives CASSLSLLTSGTYEQYF. The chain combines TRBV12-3 or TRBV12-4 with TRBJ2-7; 11 nucleotides line up with TRBD2. The CDR3 covers 17 residues. V dropped 2 bases and J dropped 4; count of bases not matched to a gene: 10.

This clonotype has at least ten counts. The chain joins TRBV23-1 to TRBJ2-7; 11 bases line up with TRBD1. TRBV23-1 has ORF status, its function being uncertain. The CDR3 spans 17 residues. J was trimmed by 4 bases and V by 0 bases; bases with no gene match: 8. The CDR3 sequence is CASSQSLAGTGGYEQYF. In DNA, the CDR3 is TGCGCCAGCAGTCAATCTCTCGCCGGGACAGGGGGGTACGAGCAGTACTTC.

In its sample, this clonotype was seen many times. V usage is TRBV29-1 and J usage is TRBJ1-1; D not resolved. This CDR3 has 12 amino acids. Trimming removed 7 bases at V and 1 base at J, with 10 bases between. Germline assignment: CDR1 SQVTM and CDR2 ANQGSEA. DNA of the CDR3: TGCAGCGCCATTCGACGGAACACTGAAGCTTTCTTT. Translation gives CSAIRRNTEAFF.

This clonotype was seen ten or more times. CDR3 in amino acids: CASSPPGLAGEDEQFF. The CDR3 DNA follows: TGTGCCAGCAGTCCACCGGGACTAGCGGGAGAGGATGAGCAGTTCTTC. The V and J genes are TRBV6-2 or TRBV6-3 and TRBJ2-1, with 14 bases matching TRBD2. In germline, CDR1 is MNHEY, CDR2 SVGEGT. This CDR3 comprises 16 residues. V lost 5 bases and J lost 8; bases outside the gene matches: 8.

Ten or more counts support this clonotype. This sequence joins TRBV4-1 and TRBJ1-6; 8 bases match TRBD1. This CDR3 has 16 residues. V gave up 4 bases and J gave up 14 bases; unmatched junction bases: 16. Germline V gene data show CDR1 as MGHRA and CDR2 as YSYEKL. The CDR3 DNA reads as TGCGCCAGCAGCCTAGCCCCCCGGGACAGGCTGGGGACCCTCCACTTT. This codes for CASSLAPRDRLGTLHF.

This clonotype was counted only a few times. This chain joins TRBV6-4 and TRBJ2-1; 11 bases are a match to TRBD2. V dropped 4 bases and J dropped 0; count of bases not matched to a gene: 11. Germline lookup yields CDR1 MRHNA and CDR2 SNTAGT. The CDR3 runs to 19 residues. The CDR3: CASSARLAGTVSSYNEQFF. The CDR3 DNA sequence: TGTGCCAGCAGTGCCCGACTAGCGGGAACCGTCAGCTCCTACAATGAGCAGTTCTTC.

A single count supports this clonotype. The rearrangement uses TRBV7-4 and TRBJ2-7; 8 bases fit TRBD2. Per germline, CDR1 SGHVT and CDR2 SQSDAQ. This CDR3 is built from 18 residues. Unmatched junction bases numbered 21, after V lost 8 bases and J lost 3 bases. CDR3 in DNA: TGTGCCAGCTGCTCGGACTGGGGCGGGAGGACCAATAGCTACGAGCAGTACTTC. The encoded protein is CASCSDWGGRTNSYEQYF.

This clonotype was recorded at least ten times. V usage is TRBV5-1 and J usage is TRBJ2-1; the match to TRBD1 covers 7 bases. Germline CDR1 reads SGHRS; CDR2 reads YFSETQ. The CDR3 covers 15 residues. Trimming took 2 bases from V and 6 from J; bases not matched to a gene: 8. CDR3 DNA: TGCGCCAGCAGCTTTCGACAGGGTTGGGGCAATGAGCAGTTCTTC. Its translation is CASSFRQGWGNEQFF. Using reference TRBV5-1 and TRBJ2-1 for the parts outside the CDR3, the full variable domain is KAGVTQTPRYLIKTRGQQVTLSCSPISGHRSVSWYQQTPGQGLQFLFEYFSETQRNKGNFPGRFSGRQFSNSRSEMNVSTLELGDSALYLCASSFRQGWGNEQFFGPGTRLTVL.

This clonotype was detected many times. V usage is TRBV5-6 and J usage is TRBJ2-3; 10 nucleotides line up with TRBD1. Germline-derived CDR1 and CDR2 are SGHDT and YYEEEE. Unmatched junction bases numbered 1, after V lost 3 bases and J lost 3 bases. The CDR3 sequence is 14 residues long. The CDR3 here is CASSWGQGTDTQYF. The DNA for the CDR3 is TGTGCCAGCAGCTGGGGACAGGGGACAGATACGCAGTATTTT.

The table lists this clonotype with many counts. The chain links TRBV12-3 or TRBV12-4 to TRBJ1-1, with 7 nucleotides matching TRBD1. The CDR3 is 13 residues long. V dropped 3 bases and J dropped 7; count of bases not matched to a gene: 5. As DNA, the CDR3 is TGTGCCAGCAGTTTGGCAGGGGGTGGTGAAGCTTTCTTT. This encodes CASSLAGGGEAFF.

The sample holds many counts of this clonotype. V is TRBV10-3 and J is TRBJ2-7, with a weak D call TRBD1 (7 bases). The CDR3 is made up of 19 amino acids. Germline values: CDR1 ENHRY, CDR2 SYGVKD. Trimming removed 0 bases at V and 2 bases at J, with 23 bases between. CDR3 residues: CAISESTRRGHHLTYEQYF. In DNA, the CDR3 is TGTGCCATCAGTGAGTCGACGCGGAGGGGGCACCACCTCACCTACGAGCAGTACTTC.

This clonotype has at least ten counts. The chain carries TRBV29-1 and TRBJ2-5; possible D gene TRBD2, 7 bases. The germline V and J ends were trimmed by 7 bases and 7 bases, with 19 bases remaining between them. The CDR3 is 13 residues long. Germline CDR1 and CDR2: SQVTM and ANQGSEA. The CDR3 DNA follows: TGCAGCGGCTCACAGGGAGGGGTGGCGACCCAGTACTTC. The encoded protein is CSGSQGGVATQYF.

This clonotype was observed at least ten times. The chain combines TRBV5-1 with TRBJ1-1; 10 bases are a match to TRBD1. CDR1 is SGHRS, CDR2 YFSETQ, per germline. The CDR3 consists of 15 residues. V trimming: 4 bases; J trimming: 4 bases; junction bases outside the gene matches: 7. CDR3 protein: CASSKGGQGLTEAFF. In DNA form, the CDR3 reads TGCGCCAGCAGCAAAGGGGGACAGGGGCTCACTGAAGCTTTCTTT. Complete variable domain (other parts from reference TRBV5-1 and TRBJ1-1): KAGVTQTPRYLIKTRGQQVTLSCSPISGHRSVSWYQQTPGQGLQFLFEYFSETQRNKGNFPGRFSGRQFSNSRSEMNVSTLELGDSALYLCASSKGGQGLTEAFFGQGTRLTVV.

A remark on this clonotype: A much more abundant neighbour one base away suggests this may be a read error. V and J are TRBV7-1 and TRBJ2-1; 13 bases agree with TRBD2. TRBV7-1 has ORF status, its function being uncertain. The CDR3 has 16 amino acids. V was clipped by 5 bases and J by 6 bases; unmatched bases: 7. The CDR3 protein is CASSTPGLAGSNEQFF. Written as DNA, the CDR3 is TGTGCCAGCAGCACCCCGGGACTAGCGGGGTCCAATGAGCAGTTCTTC.

The chain combines TRBV28 with TRBJ1-2, with D tentatively TRBD1 (6 bases). Germline CDR1 reads MDHEN; CDR2 reads SYDVKM. The CDR3 loop spans 16 amino acids. Between the trimmed V and J ends, which lost 5 bases and 7 bases, there was a span of 23 bases. The CDR3 sequence is CASSPLRWGAQGGYTF. CDR3 coding DNA: TGTGCCAGCAGTCCCCTCAGATGGGGGGCGCAGGGTGGCTACACCTTC.

This clonotype came up many times. The chain employs TRBV4-3 and TRBJ2-3; TRBD2 matches 11 bases. The CDR3 runs to 17 residues. V lost 1 base and J lost 5; bases outside the gene matches: 8. Per the germline V gene, CDR1 is LGHNA and CDR2 is YSLEER. The CDR3 reads CASSQGVAGGRGDTQYF. CDR3 nucleotide sequence: TGCGCCAGCAGCCAAGGGGTAGCGGGAGGGCGTGGAGATACGCAGTATTTT.